The 32 T cell receptor beta chains below all came from one sample that was sequenced in a study of blood T cell repertoires in COVID-19. Assay: immunoSEQ multiplex PCR; the TCRdb copy retains only in-frame clones and omits some. This table holds roughly 80,000 clones, roughly four fifths found once. The sample consisted of peripheral blood. These receptors came from an elderly man with acute or convalescent COVID-19.

The chain joins TRBV6-5 to TRBJ2-1, with 7 bases identical to TRBD1. The CDR3 totals 15 residues. Germline V gene sequence: CDR1 MNHEY, CDR2 SVGAGI. V lost 6 bases, J lost 2 bases, and 7 bases stayed unmatched. Written as DNA, the CDR3 is TGTGCCAGCAGAAAGACAGGGTGGACCTACAATGAGCAGTTCTTC. It specifies CASRKTGWTYNEQFF.

The V call is TRBV2, the J call TRBJ1-5; TRBD1 is a possible D gene (5 bases). CDR1 SNHLY and CDR2 FYNNEI come from the germline V gene. The CDR3 is 15 residues long. The germline V and J ends were trimmed by 7 bases and 0 bases, with 13 bases remaining between them. The CDR3 nucleotides read TGTGCCAGCAAAGGGGTCGCCTCTAGCAATCAGCCCCAGCATTTT. Translation: CASKGVASSNQPQHF.

The CDR3, as DNA: TGTGCCAGCAGCTTATTTACCACGGATGAGCAGTTCTTC. Protein sequence: CASSLFTTDEQFF. The chain has TRBV11-3 and TRBJ2-1; D uncertain. The CDR3 runs to 13 residues. Between the trimmed V and J ends, which lost 2 bases and 8 bases, there was a span of 10 bases. Germline CDR1 is SGHNT and CDR2 is YENEEA.

CDR3 sequence: CASSSGVLAKPQHF. In DNA, the CDR3 is TGTGCCAGCAGTTCCGGGGTCCTCGCGAAGCCCCAGCATTTT. The chain recombines TRBV6-5 with TRBJ1-5; no clear D gene. CDR1 MNHEY and CDR2 SVGAGI come from the germline V gene. V was clipped by 4 bases and J by 8 bases, with 15 bases between them. This CDR3 spans 14 amino acids.

The chain has TRBV3-1 (or the pseudogene TRBV3-2) and TRBJ1-2; D perhaps matches TRBD1 (5 bases). V shed 3 bases and J shed 4 bases, with 15 bases lying between them. This CDR3 is 15 amino acids long. Germline values: CDR1 LGHDT, CDR2 YNNKEL (reference sequence). The chain's CDR3 is CASSQQLTGVYGYTF. CDR3 nucleotides: TGTGCCAGCAGCCAGCAGCTTACAGGTGTCTATGGCTACACCTTC.

This clone was observed once. The genes are TRBV7-2 and TRBJ1-1, with D maybe TRBD1 (6 bases). The V gene lost 3 bases and the J gene lost 5 bases, with 10 bases spanning the gap. CDR3 length equals 13 residues. Per the germline V gene, CDR1 is SGHTA and CDR2 is FQGNSA. The CDR3 region is CASSLQGWTEAFF. The CDR3 DNA is TGTGCCAGCAGCTTGCAGGGGTGGACTGAAGCTTTCTTT.

The rearrangement joins TRBV2 to TRBJ1-5, with 7 nucleotides matching TRBD1. V was pared by 7 bases and J by 6 bases, with 6 bases of the junction left unmatched. Per germline, CDR1 SNHLY and CDR2 FYNNEI. This CDR3 has 13 residues. The CDR3 loop is CASTRQGGQPQHF. The DNA for the CDR3 is TGTGCCAGCACTCGACAGGGAGGTCAGCCCCAGCATTTT.

The CDR3: CASSLTTVFSGNTIYF. CDR3 bases: TGTGCCAGTAGTCTAACGACAGTTTTCTCTGGAAACACCATATATTTT. This chain joins TRBV19 and TRBJ1-3, with D maybe TRBD1 (5 bases). This CDR3 is built from 16 residues. CDR1 is LNHDA, CDR2 SQIVND, per germline (reference sequence). With 5 bases removed from V and 0 bases from J, the gap between germline ends came to 14 bases. The full variable domain, its missing parts supplied by reference TRBV19 and TRBJ1-3, is DGGITQSPKYLFRKEGQNVTLSCEQNLNHDAMYWYRQDPGQGLRLIYYSQIVNDFQKGDIAEGYSVSREKKESFPLTVTSAQKNPTAFYLCASSLTTVFSGNTIYFGEGSWLTVV.

The chain couples TRBV7-2 to TRBJ1-2; 7 bases match TRBD1. Germline V gene data show CDR1 as SGHTA and CDR2 as FQGNSA. V dropped 1 base and J dropped 7; count of bases not matched to a gene: 9. The CDR3 contains 15 residues. As DNA, the CDR3 is TGTGCCAGCAGCTTAGATGGACAGGTTTTCTCTGGCTACACCTTC. Translated, it gives CASSLDGQVFSGYTF.

V gene TRBV4-1 combines with J gene TRBJ1-1, with D unclear. The germline CDR1 and CDR2 sequences are MGHRA and YSYEKL. V shed 4 bases and J shed 7 bases, with 7 bases lying between them. The CDR3 length is 11 residues. CDR3 sequence: CASSPFSEAFF. Here the CDR3 DNA reads TGCGCCAGCAGCCCATTCAGTGAAGCTTTCTTT.

This chain uses TRBV19 with TRBJ1-2; a weak D match, TRBD1 (5 bases). From germline, CDR1 is LNHDA and CDR2 SQIVND (reference sequence). The CDR3 is made up of 14 amino acids. Between the trimmed V and J ends, which lost 6 bases and 4 bases, there was a span of 15 bases. Here the CDR3 reads CASRLGTGGYGYTF. CDR3 coding DNA: TGTGCCAGTAGACTGGGAACAGGCGGCTATGGCTACACCTTC.

A note on this clone: Its ends do not fully match the called genes, so a read error is possible. The CDR3 sequence: CASSFVSGGAYNEQFF. The CDR3 coding sequence is TGTGCTAGCAGCTTCGTTAGCGGGGGGGCTTACAATGAGCAGTTCTTC. This chain uses TRBV7-7 with TRBJ2-1, with TRBD2 matching 11 bases. Germline V gene sequence: CDR1 SSHAT, CDR2 FNYEAQ (reference sequence). The CDR3 length is 16 residues.

This chain connects TRBV12-3 or TRBV12-4 to TRBJ1-5; TRBD1 matches 7 bases. CDR3 length: 13 amino acids. V shed 5 bases and J 7 bases; nucleotides not matched to a gene: 5. This CDR3 is CASSGQVEQPQHF. The DNA of the CDR3 is TGTGCCAGCAGTGGACAGGTTGAGCAGCCCCAGCATTTT.

This clone came up once. This chain uses TRBV10-1 with TRBJ2-1; D is perhaps TRBD2 (5 bases). This CDR3 is built from 15 residues. With 0 bases removed from V and 3 bases from J, the gap between germline ends came to 9 bases. Germline values: CDR1 WNHNN, CDR2 SYGVQD (reference sequence). In DNA form, the CDR3 reads TGCGCCAGCAGTGAGTCGAGGGTAGGCTACAATGAGCAGTTCTTC. As protein: CASSESRVGYNEQFF.

The gene calls are TRBV19 and TRBJ1-5, with D perhaps TRBD1 (5 bases). The CDR3 is made up of 16 amino acids. CDR1 is LNHDA and CDR2 is SQIVND in the germline V gene (reference sequence). Trimming left V 6 bases short and J 6 bases short, with 21 bases between. The DNA of the CDR3 is TGTGCCAGTAGCCGCGGCGGGGCAGGCCTGGGTCAGCCCCAGCATTTT. Translated: CASSRGGAGLGQPQHF.

In this sample, this clone turned up once. This chain links TRBV27 with TRBJ1-4; weak D call: TRBD1 (5 bases). The CDR3 consists of 14 residues. V was shortened by 3 bases and J by 6 bases, with 11 bases between the two germline ends. Germline V gene lookup returns CDR1 MNHEY and CDR2 SMNVEV (reference sequence). CDR3 nucleotides: TGTGCCAGCAGTTTCGCAGGGAGGGATGAAAAACTGTTTTTT. It encodes CASSFAGRDEKLFF.

The rearrangement joins TRBV2 to TRBJ1-6, with D perhaps matching TRBD1 (5 bases). The germline CDR1 and CDR2 sequences are SNHLY and FYNNEI. CDR3 size: 14 residues. V lost 6 bases and J lost 6, with 12 bases in between. The DNA of the CDR3 is TGTGCCAGCAGGACCACAGGACCTAATTCACCCCTCCACTTT. This gives the protein CASRTTGPNSPLHF.

This clone came up once. The chain has TRBV3-1 (or the pseudogene TRBV3-2) and TRBJ1-1; D is undetermined. From germline, CDR1 is LGHDT and CDR2 YNNKEL (reference sequence). This CDR3 is built from 15 residues. Trimming stripped 3 bases from V and 2 bases from J, with 13 bases between. CDR3 sequence: CASSQEVIVNTEAFF. In DNA, the CDR3 is TGTGCCAGCAGCCAGGAGGTGATCGTCAACACTGAAGCTTTCTTT.

The gene calls are TRBV7-3 and TRBJ2-3; 10 bases are a match to TRBD1. J gave up 5 bases and V 5 bases, and 4 bases lay outside the gene matches. The CDR3 spans 14 residues. Per the germline V gene, CDR1 is SGHTA and CDR2 is FQGTGA. Written as DNA, the CDR3 is TGTGCCAGCAGCCAGACAGGGGGCCTAGATACGCAGTATTTT. Its translation is CASSQTGGLDTQYF.

The chain recombines TRBV27 with TRBJ1-1, with a possible D match to TRBD1 (6 bases). Trimming cost V 3 bases and J 1 base, with 9 bases left between them. CDR1 and CDR2 (germline): MNHEY, SMNVEV (reference sequence). CDR3 length: 14 amino acids. Here the CDR3 reads CASSFPGANTEAFF. CDR3 bases: TGTGCCAGCAGTTTCCCAGGGGCGAACACTGAAGCTTTCTTT.

V and J are TRBV19 and TRBJ2-2; 9 positions match TRBD2. CDR1 is LNHDA and CDR2 is SQIVND in the germline V gene (reference sequence). The CDR3 has 15 amino acids. V lost 5 bases and J lost 4; bases outside the gene matches: 5. Here the CDR3 reads CASSLSGGVTGELFF. CDR3 coding DNA: TGTGCCAGTAGTCTTAGCGGGGGAGTCACCGGGGAGCTGTTTTTT.

The chain recombines TRBV6-2 or TRBV6-3 with TRBJ2-2; the match to TRBD1 covers 11 bases. This CDR3 comprises 16 residues. Germline CDR1 and CDR2: MNHEY and SVGEGT. With V trimmed by 6 bases and J by 3 bases, 6 bases remained unmatched. The CDR3 loop is CASSHGTGGYTGELFF. The CDR3, as DNA: TGTGCCAGCAGCCACGGGACAGGGGGTTACACCGGGGAGCTGTTTTTT.

The rearrangement links TRBV5-1 to TRBJ1-6; 10 nucleotides agree with TRBD1. This CDR3 is built from 16 residues. V was pared by 1 base and J by 8 bases, with 6 bases of the junction left unmatched. Germline lookup yields CDR1 SGHRS and CDR2 YFSETQ. The CDR3 region is CASSLSLGQGDSPLHF. The CDR3 DNA is TGCGCCAGCAGCTTGTCGCTAGGACAGGGGGATTCACCCCTCCACTTT.

V usage is TRBV4-1 and J usage is TRBJ2-3; 14 nucleotides line up with TRBD2. V lost 5 bases, J lost 1 base, and 5 bases stayed unmatched. Germline CDR1 and CDR2: MGHRA and YSYEKL. The CDR3 runs to 17 residues. The CDR3, as DNA: TGCGCCAGCAGCTCCCGACTAGCGGGGGGGGGCACAGATACGCAGTATTTT. This encodes CASSSRLAGGGTDTQYF.

This sequence joins TRBV6-6 and TRBJ1-1; D possibly corresponds to TRBD1 (6 bases). Germline CDR1 and CDR2: MNHNY and SVGAGI (reference sequence). The CDR3 loop spans 15 amino acids. Trimming pared 4 bases from V and 4 bases from J, leaving 16 bases between. The CDR3 sequence is CASSLDRVPSTEAFF. The CDR3 nucleotides are TGTGCCAGCAGTTTGGACAGAGTACCAAGCACTGAAGCTTTCTTT.

This clone was seen a handful of times. J is TRBJ1-5 and V is TRBV2; TRBD1 aligns across 9 bases. The germline V gene encodes CDR1 SNHLY and CDR2 FYNNEI. V dropped 7 bases and J dropped 6; count of bases not matched to a gene: 4. The CDR3 length is 13 residues. CDR3 sequence: CASNGQGSQPQHF. The CDR3 region has the DNA TGTGCCAGCAATGGACAGGGGAGTCAGCCCCAGCATTTT.

This clone was recorded only once. V usage is TRBV10-3 and J usage is TRBJ1-2, with D uncertain. The CDR3 runs 15 residues. Trimming stripped 7 bases from V and 6 bases from J, with 21 bases between. Germline V lookup: CDR1 ENHRY, CDR2 SYGVKD. This CDR3 reads CAINGSPRTGDGYTF. CDR3 DNA: TGTGCCATCAACGGATCCCCCAGGACTGGGGATGGCTACACCTTC.

The chain employs TRBV7-8 and TRBJ2-1, with 7 bases that match TRBD1. This CDR3 is built from 14 residues. The V segment lost 4 bases and the J segment 6 bases; nucleotides outside the gene matches: 6. Germline values: CDR1 SGHVS, CDR2 FQNEAQ. The CDR3 spells CASSSDRDGNEQFF. CDR3 in DNA: TGTGCCAGCAGCTCCGACAGGGATGGCAATGAGCAGTTCTTC.

This clone was seen a few times. The chain recombines TRBV7-8 with TRBJ2-2; D not certain. Germline-derived CDR1 and CDR2 are SGHVS and FQNEAQ. The CDR3 extends over 16 amino acids. V shed 1 base and J shed 6 bases, with 15 bases lying between them. CDR3 coding DNA: TGTGCCAGCAGCTTAGTATTGGGCTCAGTAGCCGGGGAGCTGTTTTTT. Translated: CASSLVLGSVAGELFF.

This chain joins TRBV9 and TRBJ2-3; D perhaps matches TRBD1 (6 bases). The CDR3 contains 14 residues. The germline CDR1 and CDR2 sequences are SGDLS and YYNGEE. Between the trimmed V and J ends, which lost 2 bases and 4 bases, there was a span of 11 bases. The CDR3 region is CASSVNRVADTQYF. As DNA, the CDR3 is TGTGCCAGCAGCGTCAACAGGGTGGCAGATACGCAGTATTTT.

This chain uses TRBV10-3 with TRBJ1-2; 8 bases agree with TRBD1. The CDR3 loop spans 14 amino acids. With 10 bases clipped from V and 3 bases from J, the junction kept 10 bases outside the gene matches. Germline assignment: CDR1 ENHRY and CDR2 SYGVKD. CDR3 DNA: TGTGCCACAACAGGGGGAACGGGAGACTATGGCTACACCTTC. Translating gives CATTGGTGDYGYTF.

This rearrangement joins TRBV5-1 to TRBJ2-7; D is perhaps TRBD1 (6 bases). V was cut by 2 bases and J by 3 bases, with 12 bases left in between. The V gene's germline CDR1 is SGHRS and CDR2 YFSETQ. CDR3 length: 14 residues. The CDR3 nucleotides are TGCGCCAGCAGCTTATTGGACAGACTCTACGAGCAGTACTTC. Amino acid sequence: CASSLLDRLYEQYF.